This TCR beta chain stems from a study of blood T cell repertoires in COVID-19. Whole-study context: Sources were T cells, B-cell-depleted T cells, or PBMCs; the material itself was cDNA or gDNA.

During active infection, Seattle patients enrolled and were then monitored through disease. Original handling: Reference gene primer amplification yielded estimated nucleated cell counts. Sequenced by immunoSEQ multiplex PCR; TCRdb stores in-frame clones only, minus some. The V and J calls and clone size come from that table; D and trimming were worked out from the DNA. The sample records about 150,000 clones, around 85% being singletons. This CDR3 has 15 amino acids. J gave up 4 bases and V 5 bases, and 8 bases lay outside the gene matches. Germline CDR1 reads SGHTA; CDR2 reads FQGNSA. The rearrangement links TRBV7-2 to TRBJ1-2, with TRBD1 matching 9 bases. Material: peripheral blood. The receptor was derived from a woman of 80 years or more with COVID-19, enrolled during active disease. In nucleotides, the CDR3 is TGTGCCAGCAGCCCCCAGGGACAGGGAGGCTATGGCTACACCTTC. This translates into CASSPQGQGGYGYTF.